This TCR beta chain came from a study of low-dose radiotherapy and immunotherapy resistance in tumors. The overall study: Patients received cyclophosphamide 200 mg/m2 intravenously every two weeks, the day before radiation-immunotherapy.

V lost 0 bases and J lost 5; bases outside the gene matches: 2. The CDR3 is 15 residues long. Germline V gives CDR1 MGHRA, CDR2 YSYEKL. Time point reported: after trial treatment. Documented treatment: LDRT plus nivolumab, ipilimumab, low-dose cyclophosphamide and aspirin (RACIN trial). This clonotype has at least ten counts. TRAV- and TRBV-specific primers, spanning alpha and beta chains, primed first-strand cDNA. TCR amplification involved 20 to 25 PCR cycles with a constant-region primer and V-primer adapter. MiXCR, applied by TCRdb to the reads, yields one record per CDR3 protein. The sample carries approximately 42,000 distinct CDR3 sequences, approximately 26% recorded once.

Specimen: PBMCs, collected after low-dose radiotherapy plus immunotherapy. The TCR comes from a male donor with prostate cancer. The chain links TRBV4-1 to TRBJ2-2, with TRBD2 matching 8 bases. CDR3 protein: CASSQEGLGTGELFF. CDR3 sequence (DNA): TGCGCCAGCAGCCAAGAGGGACTAGGAACCGGGGAGCTGTTTTTT.